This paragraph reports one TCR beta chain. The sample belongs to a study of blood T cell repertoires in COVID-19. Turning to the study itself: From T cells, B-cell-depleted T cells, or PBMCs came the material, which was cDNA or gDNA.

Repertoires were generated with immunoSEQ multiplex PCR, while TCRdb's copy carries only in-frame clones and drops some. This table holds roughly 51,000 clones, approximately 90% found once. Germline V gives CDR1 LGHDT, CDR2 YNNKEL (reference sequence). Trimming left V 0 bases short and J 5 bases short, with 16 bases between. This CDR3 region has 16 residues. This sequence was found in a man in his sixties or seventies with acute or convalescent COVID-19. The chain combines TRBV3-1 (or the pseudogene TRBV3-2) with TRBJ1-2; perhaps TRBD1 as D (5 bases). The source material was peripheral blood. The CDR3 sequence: CASSQDAAYGAYGYTF. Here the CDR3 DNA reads TGTGCCAGCAGCCAAGATGCGGCGTATGGGGCTTATGGCTACACCTTC.